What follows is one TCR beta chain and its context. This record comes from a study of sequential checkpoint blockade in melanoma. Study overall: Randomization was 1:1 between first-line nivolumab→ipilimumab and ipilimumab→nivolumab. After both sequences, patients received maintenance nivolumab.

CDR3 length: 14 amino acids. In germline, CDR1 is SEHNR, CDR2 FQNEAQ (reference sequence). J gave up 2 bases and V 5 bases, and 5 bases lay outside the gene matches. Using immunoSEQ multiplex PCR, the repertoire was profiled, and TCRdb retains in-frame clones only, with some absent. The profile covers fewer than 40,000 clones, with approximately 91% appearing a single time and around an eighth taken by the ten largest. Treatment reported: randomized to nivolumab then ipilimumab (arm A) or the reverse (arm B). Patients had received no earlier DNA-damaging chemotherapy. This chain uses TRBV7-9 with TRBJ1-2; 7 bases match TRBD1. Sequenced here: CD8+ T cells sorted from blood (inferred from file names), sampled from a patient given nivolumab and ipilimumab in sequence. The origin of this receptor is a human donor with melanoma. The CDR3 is CASSPLDRNYGYTF. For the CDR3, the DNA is TGTGCCAGCAGCCCGCTGGACAGGAACTATGGCTACACCTTC. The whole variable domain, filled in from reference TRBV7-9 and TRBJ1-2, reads DTGVSQNPRHKITKRGQNVTFRCDPISEHNRLYWYRQTLGQGPEFLTYFQNEAQLEKSRLLSDRFSAERPKGSFSTLEIQRTEQGDSAMYLCASSPLDRNYGYTFGSGTRLTVV.